One sample yielded the 4 T cell receptor beta chains listed below, sequenced in a study of T cells in Graves' hyperthyroidism and ophthalmopathy. TCR beta CDR3 sequences were amplified from RNA transcripts. The primer set for the first-round RT-PCR of the TCR CDR3 was HTBI. TCRdb analysed the multiplex PCR reads with MiXCR anew, one entry per CDR3 protein. The profile shows around 500,000 distinct CDR3 sequences, roughly 15% of them singletons. Material for sequencing was blood. The source of these receptors is a woman aged 25 to 45 with Graves' ophthalmopathy.

In its sample, this clonotype was seen many times. V gene TRBV5-5 combines with J gene TRBJ2-3, with 13 bases that match TRBD2. V lost 3 bases, J lost 6 bases, and 4 bases stayed unmatched. This CDR3 has 15 residues. Germline V gene lookup returns CDR1 SGHKS and CDR2 YYEKEE (reference sequence). The CDR3 sequence is CASSSGTSGKDTQYF. The CDR3, as DNA: TGTGCCAGCAGCTCCGGGACTAGCGGGAAGGATACGCAGTATTTT.

This clonotype was seen a few times. Since a much larger clone is just one base distant, this may be a read error. V usage is TRBV7-9 and J usage is TRBJ2-1; D is uncertain. Germline CDR1 reads SEHNR; CDR2 reads FQNEAQ (reference sequence). The ends were cut back, 5 bases at V and 8 bases at J, with 7 bases in the middle. This CDR3 is built from 11 residues. CDR3 amino acids: CASSPYDEQFF. The CDR3 DNA follows: TGTGCCAGCAGCCCGTACGATGAGCAGTTCTTC.

The chain recombines TRBV5-1 with TRBJ1-5, with TRBD1 identical over 7 bases. The trim removed 0 bases at V and 7 bases at J, leaving 4 bases unmatched. This CDR3 comprises 14 residues. Germline loops: CDR1 SGHRS, CDR2 YFSETQ. The CDR3 DNA sequence: TGCGCCAGCAGCTTGGGACAGGGTACCCAGCCCCAGCATTTT. As protein: CASSLGQGTQPQHF.

This clonotype was detected many times. In DNA, the CDR3 is TGTGCCAGCAGTTACTTCGGGGGAACATACGAGCAGTACTTC. Protein product: CASSYFGGTYEQYF. V is TRBV6-2 or TRBV6-3 and J is TRBJ2-7; TRBD2 might be the D (6 bases). Trimming stripped 1 base from V and 4 bases from J, with 11 bases between. CDR1 and CDR2 from the germline V gene are MNHEY and SVGEGT. CDR3 size: 14 residues.